This T cell receptor (beta chain) originates from a study of CD8+ T cells in alopecia areata. The wider study: By percentage of affected scalp area, the severity of treated patients was scored.

Treatment here: oral pan-JAK inhibitor, 5-10 mg twice daily. CDR1 is SEHNR, CDR2 FQNEAQ, per germline (reference sequence). CDR3 length equals 16 residues. The ends were cut back, 5 bases at V and 7 bases at J, with 20 bases in the middle. Findings of the study overall: Whether baseline CD8+ expansion is linked to response remains uncertain, given a single nonresponder.

This clone was seen a handful of times. Its antigen is currently unknown. RNA, once extracted, was reverse transcribed into cDNA for use as the sequencing template. Clones were sequenced by immunoSEQ multiplex PCR, and TCRdb holds only the in-frame ones, with some missing. Of about 100,000 clones in the sample, about 60% were seen once. The TCR comes from a human donor with alopecia areata. This specimen was CD8+ T cells sorted from blood, taken between weeks 55 and 65, from a patient treated with tofacitinib. V is TRBV7-9 and J is TRBJ2-2, with a weak D call TRBD1 (6 bases). This CDR3 is CASSGGDPSGGGELFF. The DNA of the CDR3 is TGTGCCAGCAGCGGGGGCGACCCTTCCGGCGGCGGGGAGCTGTTTTTT.